A selection of T cell receptor beta chains follows, all from one sample in a study of blood T cell repertoires in COVID-19. TCRdb's copy holds only in-frame clones and misses some; the assay was immunoSEQ multiplex PCR. The sample has about 120,000 clones; 90% are singletons. Sequenced material: peripheral blood. The receptors shown here come from a woman in her sixties with COVID-19, enrolled during active disease. CDR3s include the opening cysteine and the closing phenylalanine or tryptophan. D genes are given only for firm matches. Expanded clones are given a class, and other clones once, few, many or no size at all.

CDR3 protein: CSASPGGTEAFF; CDR3 DNA: TGCAGTGCTAGTCCAGGGGGCACTGAAGCTTTCTTT; V gene: TRBV20-1; clone size: -; J gene: TRBJ1-1; D gene: TRBD1
CDR3 protein: CASSQTRRADYGYTF; CDR3 DNA: TGTGCCAGCAGCCAAACTCGCAGGGCGGACTATGGCTACACCTTC; V gene: TRBV3-1/TRBV3-2; clone size: -; J gene: TRBJ1-2; D gene: -
CDR3 protein: CASSERSPGLHF; CDR3 DNA: TGTGCCAGCAGTGAAAGGAGCCCAGGGTTACACTTT; V gene: TRBV2; clone size: -; J gene: TRBJ1-6; D gene: -
CDR3 protein: CASRFGTGVRQPQHF; CDR3 DNA: TGTGCCAGCAGGTTTGGGACAGGGGTAAGACAGCCCCAGCATTTT; V gene: TRBV2; clone size: once; J gene: TRBJ1-5; D gene: TRBD1
CDR3 protein: CASSEPREQYF; CDR3 DNA: TGTGCCAGCAGTGAACCCCGCGAGCAGTACTTC; V gene: TRBV6-1; clone size: -; J gene: TRBJ2-7; D gene: -
CDR3 protein: CASSPSGNTGELFF; CDR3 DNA: TGTGCCAGCAGCCCTTCCGGGAACACCGGGGAGCTGTTTTTT; V gene: TRBV7-8; clone size: -; J gene: TRBJ2-2; D gene: -
CDR3 protein: CATGAGRTDTQYF; CDR3 DNA: TGTGCCACCGGGGCAGGGCGCACAGATACGCAGTATTTT; V gene: TRBV24-1; clone size: -; J gene: TRBJ2-3; D gene: -
CDR3 protein: CASSYTGSMGEQYF; CDR3 DNA: TGTGCCAGCAGTTATACAGGGTCGATGGGCGAGCAGTACTTC; V gene: TRBV6-5; clone size: -; J gene: TRBJ2-7; D gene: -
CDR3 protein: CASSLEGAGIQPQHF; CDR3 DNA: TGTGCCAGCAGCTTAGAAGGGGCAGGGATTCAGCCCCAGCATTTT; V gene: TRBV7-2; clone size: few; J gene: TRBJ1-5; D gene: -
CDR3 protein: CASSLSAGTSGTDTQYF; CDR3 DNA: TGTGCCAGCAGCTTAAGCGCCGGGACTAGCGGCACAGATACGCAGTATTTT; V gene: TRBV7-3; clone size: -; J gene: TRBJ2-3; D gene: TRBD2
CDR3 protein: CASSIDGGAYEQYF; CDR3 DNA: TGTGCCAGTAGTATTGATGGGGGGGCCTACGAGCAGTACTTC; V gene: TRBV19; clone size: -; J gene: TRBJ2-7; D gene: TRBD2
CDR3 protein: CASSTSGTGAGNTIYF; CDR3 DNA: TGTGCCAGTAGTACCTCCGGGACAGGGGCTGGAAACACCATATATTTT; V gene: TRBV19; clone size: -; J gene: TRBJ1-3; D gene: TRBD1
CDR3 protein: CASSPTSRQKQTLTVANYGYTF; CDR3 DNA: TGTGCCAGCTCACCAACATCCCGACAGAAGCAGACCCTAACTGTGGCTAACTATGGCTACACCTTC; V gene: TRBV18; clone size: once; J gene: TRBJ1-2; D gene: -
CDR3 protein: CASSLAAGTQYF; CDR3 DNA: TGTGCCAGCAGCTTAGCTGCCGGGACGCAGTATTTT; V gene: TRBV7-9; clone size: -; J gene: TRBJ2-3; D gene: -
CDR3 protein: CASSASTGVEQYF; CDR3 DNA: TGTGCCAGTAGTGCCTCCACAGGGGTCGAGCAGTACTTC; V gene: TRBV19; clone size: -; J gene: TRBJ2-7; D gene: TRBD1
CDR3 protein: CASSLETYSYEQYF; CDR3 DNA: TGTGCCAGCAGTCTCGAGACTTACTCCTACGAGCAGTACTTC; V gene: TRBV28; clone size: -; J gene: TRBJ2-7; D gene: -
CDR3 protein: CASSYSSNQPQHF; CDR3 DNA: TGTGCCAGCAGTTACTCCTCGAATCAGCCCCAGCATTTT; V gene: TRBV6-6; clone size: few; J gene: TRBJ1-5; D gene: -
CDR3 protein: CASRGTVRQPQHF; CDR3 DNA: TGTGCCAGCAGAGGGACAGTGAGACAGCCCCAGCATTTT; V gene: TRBV6-5; clone size: once; J gene: TRBJ1-5; D gene: TRBD1
CDR3 protein: CASSVDQGSAQYF; CDR3 DNA: TGTGCCAGCTCAGTTGATCAGGGGTCTGCGCAGTACTTC; V gene: TRBV18; clone size: -; J gene: TRBJ2-7; D gene: -
CDR3 protein: CASSLYRDTGANVLTF; CDR3 DNA: TGCGCCAGCAGCTTGTACAGGGACACCGGGGCCAACGTCCTGACTTTC; V gene: TRBV5-1; clone size: -; J gene: TRBJ2-6; D gene: -
CDR3 protein: CASSEGGANTEAFF; CDR3 DNA: TGTGCCAGCAGTGAAGGTGGAGCGAACACTGAAGCTTTCTTT; V gene: TRBV6-1; clone size: -; J gene: TRBJ1-1; D gene: -
CDR3 protein: CASSSDGGGHNEQFF; CDR3 DNA: TGTGCCAGCAGCTCCGACGGGGGGGGACACAATGAGCAGTTCTTC; V gene: TRBV9; clone size: -; J gene: TRBJ2-1; D gene: TRBD2
CDR3 protein: CASSYFTGGSGELFF; CDR3 DNA: TGTGCCAGCAGTTACTTTACAGGGGGTTCGGGGGAGCTGTTTTTT; V gene: TRBV6-5; clone size: -; J gene: TRBJ2-2; D gene: TRBD1
CDR3 protein: CASRSARTNYGYTF; CDR3 DNA: TGTGCCAGCAGGTCCGCCAGGACAAACTATGGCTACACCTTC; V gene: TRBV9; clone size: -; J gene: TRBJ1-2; D gene: -
CDR3 protein: CASSKPDRLQNEQFF; CDR3 DNA: TGTGCCAGCAGCAAACCGGACAGATTACAGAATGAGCAGTTCTTC; V gene: TRBV5-6; clone size: -; J gene: TRBJ2-1; D gene: -
CDR3 protein: CASSIVALTSGGEQFF; CDR3 DNA: TGTGCCAGTAGTATAGTTGCCCTGACTAGCGGGGGGGAGCAGTTCTTC; V gene: TRBV19; clone size: -; J gene: TRBJ2-1; D gene: TRBD2
CDR3 protein: CASSKYGTGDLNTIYF; CDR3 DNA: TGTGCCAGCAGTAAATACGGGACAGGGGACCTCAACACCATATATTTT; V gene: TRBV27; clone size: -; J gene: TRBJ1-3; D gene: TRBD1
CDR3 protein: CASSLAPGVNTEAFF; CDR3 DNA: TGCGCCAGCAGCTTGGCCCCGGGAGTGAACACTGAAGCTTTCTTT; V gene: TRBV5-1; clone size: -; J gene: TRBJ1-1; D gene: -
CDR3 protein: CASSRGQGTYEQYF; CDR3 DNA: TGTGCCAGCAGCCGGGGACAGGGGACGTACGAGCAGTACTTC; V gene: TRBV3-1/TRBV3-2; clone size: -; J gene: TRBJ2-7; D gene: TRBD1
CDR3 protein: CASSIGTGNTIYF; CDR3 DNA: TGTGCCAGTAGTATCGGGACTGGAAACACCATATATTTT; V gene: TRBV19; clone size: -; J gene: TRBJ1-3; D gene: -
CDR3 protein: CASSPDRGGSPLHF; CDR3 DNA: TGTGCCAGCAGCCCGGACAGGGGAGGATCACCCCTCCACTTT; V gene: TRBV5-4; clone size: -; J gene: TRBJ1-6; D gene: TRBD1
CDR3 protein: CAISESSRMNTEAFF; CDR3 DNA: TGTGCCATCAGTGAGTCGTCCAGGATGAACACTGAAGCTTTCTTT; V gene: TRBV10-3; clone size: -; J gene: TRBJ1-1; D gene: -
CDR3 protein: CASSPLLAGGHIEQFF; CDR3 DNA: TGTGCCAGCTCACCACTACTAGCGGGGGGGCACATTGAGCAGTTCTTC; V gene: TRBV18; clone size: -; J gene: TRBJ2-1; D gene: TRBD2
CDR3 protein: CASSLLITGGTDEQFF; CDR3 DNA: TGTGCCAGCAGCTTACTTATAACGGGGGGCACCGATGAGCAGTTCTTC; V gene: TRBV7-3; clone size: -; J gene: TRBJ2-1; D gene: -
CDR3 protein: CASSHGQAISPLHF; CDR3 DNA: TGTGCCAGCAGCCACGGACAGGCGATTTCACCCCTCCACTTT; V gene: TRBV14; clone size: -; J gene: TRBJ1-6; D gene: TRBD1